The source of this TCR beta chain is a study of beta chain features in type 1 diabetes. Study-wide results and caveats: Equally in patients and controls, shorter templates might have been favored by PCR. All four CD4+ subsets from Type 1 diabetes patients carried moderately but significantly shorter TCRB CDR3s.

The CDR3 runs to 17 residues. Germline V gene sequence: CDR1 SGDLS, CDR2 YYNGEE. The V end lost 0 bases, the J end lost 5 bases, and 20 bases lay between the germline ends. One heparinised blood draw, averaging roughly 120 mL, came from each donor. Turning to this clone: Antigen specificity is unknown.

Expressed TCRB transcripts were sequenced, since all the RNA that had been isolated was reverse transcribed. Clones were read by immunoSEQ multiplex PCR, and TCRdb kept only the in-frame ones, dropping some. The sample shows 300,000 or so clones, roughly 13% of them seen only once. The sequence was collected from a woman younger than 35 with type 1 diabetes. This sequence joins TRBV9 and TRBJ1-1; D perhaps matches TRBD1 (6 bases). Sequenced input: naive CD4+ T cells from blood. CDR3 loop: CASSVVPLQGVRTEAFF. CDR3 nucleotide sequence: TGTGCCAGCAGCGTAGTCCCATTACAGGGAGTGAGGACTGAAGCTTTCTTT.